This TCR beta chain is from a study of post-analysis software for immune sequencing data. About the research overall: The disease courses spanned relapsing-remitting, secondary progressive and progressive-relapsing forms of multiple sclerosis.

This clonotype turned up a few times. The antigen remains undetermined. Notes on the study in general: In patients, TRBV5-6, TRBV5-1 and TRBV20-1 belonged to roughly five TRBV segments found more frequently than in controls. F measure showed strong co-clustering of same-batch samples.

V lost 5 bases to trimming and J lost 5 bases, with 16 bases between them. CDR1 and CDR2 from the germline V gene are DFQATT and SNEGSKA (reference sequence). The CDR3 sequence is 15 residues long. Unique molecular identifiers were built into the TCR beta cDNA libraries. Starting from approximately 0.95 to 9.8 million T cells, the study yielded hundreds of thousands of cDNA molecules. TCRdb redid the calling of the PCR reads with MiXCR, one entry per CDR3 protein. This sample has about 760,000 distinct CDR3 sequences; around 27% occur once, and the top ten carry more than 0.45%. This chain links TRBV20-1 with TRBJ1-6; D unclear. The sequence derives from a girl under 18 with multiple sclerosis. Source material: blood. The CDR3 DNA reads TGCAGTGCTTCGCCTACGGGATCTAATAATTCACCCCTCCACTTT. Amino acids: CSASPTGSNNSPLHF.